This TCR beta chain was observed in a study of T-cell reconstitution after alpha-beta-depleted transplantation in children. This clonotype was counted between two and nine times. Germline V gene sequence: CDR1 DFQATT, CDR2 SNEGSKA (reference sequence). V was trimmed by 6 bases and J by 4 bases, leaving 19 bases between them. The CDR3 consists of 15 residues. Unique molecular identifiers tagged the TCRbeta library. TCRdb passed the PCR reads through MiXCR, listing each CDR3 protein once. The data show 450,000 to 600,000 distinct CDR3 sequences, with approximately 16% seen just once and over 3% held by the top ten.

The clonotype originates from a human donor who donated a stem cell graft to a child with acute lymphoblastic leukemia. Sequences were derived from PBMCs from the stem cell graft donor, sampled from the stem cell graft. V gene TRBV20-1 combines with J gene TRBJ1-5; D remains ambiguous. CDR3: CSASEEVTPNQPQHF. For the CDR3, the DNA is TGCAGTGCGTCAGAGGAGGTGACACCTAATCAGCCCCAGCATTTT.